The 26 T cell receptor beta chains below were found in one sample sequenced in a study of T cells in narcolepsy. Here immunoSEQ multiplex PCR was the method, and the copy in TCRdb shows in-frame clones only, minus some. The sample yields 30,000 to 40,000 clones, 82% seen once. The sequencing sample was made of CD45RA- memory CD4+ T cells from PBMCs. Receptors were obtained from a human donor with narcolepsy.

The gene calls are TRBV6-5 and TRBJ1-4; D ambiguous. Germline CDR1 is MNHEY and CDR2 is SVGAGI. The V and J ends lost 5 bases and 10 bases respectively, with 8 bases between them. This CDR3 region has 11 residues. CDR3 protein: CASSALGKLFF. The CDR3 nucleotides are TGTGCCAGCAGTGCTTTAGGAAAACTGTTTTTT.

In DNA, the CDR3 is TGTGCCAGCAGCTCACTAGCGGGAGGGGCCTACGAGCAGTACTTC. Translation gives CASSSLAGGAYEQYF. The rearrangement links TRBV5-8 to TRBJ2-7, with 13 positions matching TRBD2. Trimming at V came to 3 bases and at J to 2 bases, leaving 2 bases not matched to a gene. The CDR3 loop spans 15 amino acids. Germline CDR1 SGHTS, CDR2 YDEGEE.

CDR3 DNA sequence: TGTGCCAGCAGCTTAACGGGGACGGCTGACTATGGCTACACCTTC. Encoded protein: CASSLTGTADYGYTF. This chain connects TRBV7-3 to TRBJ1-2; the D gene is possibly TRBD1 (5 bases). The germline CDR1 and CDR2 sequences are SGHTA and FQGTGA. CDR3 length equals 15 residues. V lost 0 bases and J lost 3, with 11 bases in between.

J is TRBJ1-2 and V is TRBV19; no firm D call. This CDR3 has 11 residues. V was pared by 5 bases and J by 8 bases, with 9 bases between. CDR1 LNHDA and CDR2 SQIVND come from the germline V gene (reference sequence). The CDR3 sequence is CASSSIEGYTF. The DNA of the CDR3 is TGTGCCAGTAGTTCCATTGAAGGCTACACCTTC.

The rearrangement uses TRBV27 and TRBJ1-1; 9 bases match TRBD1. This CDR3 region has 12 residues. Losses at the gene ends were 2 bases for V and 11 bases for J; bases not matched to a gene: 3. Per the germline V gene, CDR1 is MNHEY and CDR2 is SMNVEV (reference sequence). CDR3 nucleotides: TGTGCCAGCAGTTTACGACAGGGGGTGGCTTTCTTT. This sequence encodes CASSLRQGVAFF.

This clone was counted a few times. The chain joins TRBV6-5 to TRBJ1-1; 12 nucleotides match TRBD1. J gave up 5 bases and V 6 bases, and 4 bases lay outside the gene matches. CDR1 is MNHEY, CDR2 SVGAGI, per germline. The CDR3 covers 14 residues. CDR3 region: CASRGQGAITEAFF. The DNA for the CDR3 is TGTGCCAGCAGGGGACAGGGGGCTATTACTGAAGCTTTCTTT.

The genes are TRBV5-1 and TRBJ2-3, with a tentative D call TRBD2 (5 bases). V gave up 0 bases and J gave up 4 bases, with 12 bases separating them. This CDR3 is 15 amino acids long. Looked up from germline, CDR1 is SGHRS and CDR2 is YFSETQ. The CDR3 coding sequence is TGCGCCAGCAGCTTGGACGGGAACCCCCCAGATACGCAGTATTTT. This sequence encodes CASSLDGNPPDTQYF.

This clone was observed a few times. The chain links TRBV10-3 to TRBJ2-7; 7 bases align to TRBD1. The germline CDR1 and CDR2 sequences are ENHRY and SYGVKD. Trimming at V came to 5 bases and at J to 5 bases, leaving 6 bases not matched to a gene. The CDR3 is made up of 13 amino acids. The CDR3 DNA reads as TGTGCCATCAGTTACAGGGGTGAGGACGAGCAGTACTTC. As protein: CAISYRGEDEQYF.

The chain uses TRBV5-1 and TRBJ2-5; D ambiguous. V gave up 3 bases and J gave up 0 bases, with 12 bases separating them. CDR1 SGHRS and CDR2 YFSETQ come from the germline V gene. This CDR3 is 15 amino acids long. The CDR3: CASSSSGRYQETQYF. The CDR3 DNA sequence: TGCGCCAGCAGCTCCTCTGGCAGGTACCAAGAGACCCAGTACTTC.

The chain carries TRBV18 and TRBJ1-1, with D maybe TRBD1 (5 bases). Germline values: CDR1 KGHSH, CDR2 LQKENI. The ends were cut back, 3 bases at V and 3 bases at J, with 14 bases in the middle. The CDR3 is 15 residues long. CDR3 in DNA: TGTGCCAGCTCACCCCCGGGACTTCAGGACACTGAAGCTTTCTTT. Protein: CASSPPGLQDTEAFF. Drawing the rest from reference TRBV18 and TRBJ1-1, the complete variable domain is NAGVMQNPRHLVRRRGQEARLRCSPMKGHSHVYWYRQLPEEGLKFMVYLQKENIIDESGMPKERFSAEFPKEGPSILRIQQVVRGDSAAYFCASSPPGLQDTEAFFGQGTRLTVV.

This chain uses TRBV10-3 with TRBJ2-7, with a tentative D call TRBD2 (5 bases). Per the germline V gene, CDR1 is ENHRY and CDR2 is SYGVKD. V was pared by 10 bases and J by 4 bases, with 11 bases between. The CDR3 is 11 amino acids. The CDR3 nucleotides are TGTGCCACCAGCCGGGGTTACGAGCAGTACTTC. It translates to CATSRGYEQYF.

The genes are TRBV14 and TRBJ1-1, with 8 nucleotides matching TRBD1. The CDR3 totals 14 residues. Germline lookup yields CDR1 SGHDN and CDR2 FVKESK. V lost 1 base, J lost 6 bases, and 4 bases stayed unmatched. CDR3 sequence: CASSQGTGNAEAFF. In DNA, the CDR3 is TGTGCCAGCAGCCAAGGGACAGGGAATGCTGAAGCTTTCTTT. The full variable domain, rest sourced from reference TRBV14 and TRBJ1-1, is EAGVTQFPSHSVIEKGQTVTLRCDPISGHDNLYWYRRVMGKEIKFLLHFVKESKQDESGMPNNRFLAERTGGTYSTLKVQPAELEDSGVYFCASSQGTGNAEAFFGQGTRLTVV.

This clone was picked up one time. CDR3 loop: CASSDTGGTEAFF. CDR3 nucleotide sequence: TGTGCCAGCAGTGATACAGGGGGCACTGAAGCTTTCTTT. J is TRBJ1-1 and V is TRBV6-1; 8 bases map to TRBD1. V was pared by 3 bases and J by 4 bases, with 1 base of the junction left unmatched. CDR1 is MNHNS, CDR2 SASEGT, per germline. This CDR3 comprises 13 residues.

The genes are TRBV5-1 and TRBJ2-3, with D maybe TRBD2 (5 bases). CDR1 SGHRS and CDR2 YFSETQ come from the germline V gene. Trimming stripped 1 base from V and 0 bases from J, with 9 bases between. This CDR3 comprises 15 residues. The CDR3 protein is CASSLSGSSTDTQYF. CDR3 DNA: TGCGCCAGCAGCTTGAGCGGTTCTAGCACAGATACGCAGTATTTT.

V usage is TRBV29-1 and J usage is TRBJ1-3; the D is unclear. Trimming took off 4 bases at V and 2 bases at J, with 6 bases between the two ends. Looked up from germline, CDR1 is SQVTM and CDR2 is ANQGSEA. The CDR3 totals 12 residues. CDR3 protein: CSVAFPGNTIYF. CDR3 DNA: TGCAGCGTTGCATTCCCTGGAAACACCATATATTTT.

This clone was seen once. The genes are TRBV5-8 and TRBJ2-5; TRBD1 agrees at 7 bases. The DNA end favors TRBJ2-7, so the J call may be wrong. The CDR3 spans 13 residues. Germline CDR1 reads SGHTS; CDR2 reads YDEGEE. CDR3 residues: CASSPGTAYEQYF. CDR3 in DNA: TGTGCCAGCAGCCCCGGGACAGCATACGAGCAGTACTTC.

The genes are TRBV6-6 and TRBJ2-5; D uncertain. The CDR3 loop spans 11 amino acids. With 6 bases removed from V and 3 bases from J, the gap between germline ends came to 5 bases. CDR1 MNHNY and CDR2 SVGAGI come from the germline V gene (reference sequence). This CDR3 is CASSQKETQYF. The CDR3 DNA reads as TGTGCCAGCAGCCAAAAAGAGACCCAGTACTTC.

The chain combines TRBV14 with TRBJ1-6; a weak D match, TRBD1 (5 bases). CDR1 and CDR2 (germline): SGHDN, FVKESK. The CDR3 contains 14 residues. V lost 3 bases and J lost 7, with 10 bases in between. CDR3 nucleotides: TGTGCCAGCAGCCAGTTGGGGGGAAATTCACCCCTCCACTTT. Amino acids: CASSQLGGNSPLHF.

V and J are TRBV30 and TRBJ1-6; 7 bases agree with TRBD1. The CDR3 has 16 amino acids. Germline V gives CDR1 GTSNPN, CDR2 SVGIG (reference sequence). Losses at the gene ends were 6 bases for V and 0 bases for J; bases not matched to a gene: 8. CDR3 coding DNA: TGTGCCTGCACCGGGACAGCTAGCTCCTATAATTCACCCCTCCACTTT. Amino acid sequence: CACTGTASSYNSPLHF.

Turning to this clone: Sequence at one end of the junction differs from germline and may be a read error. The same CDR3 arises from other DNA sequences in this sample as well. The CDR3 is CASSQDQREGLLLF. CDR3 DNA sequence: TGTGCCAGCAGCCAAGATCAGCGGGAGGGCTTGCTTCTCTTC. This chain uses TRBV4-2 with TRBJ2-1; 10 bases map to TRBD2. The CDR3 is 14 amino acids. Germline CDR1 and CDR2: LGHNA and YNFKEQ.

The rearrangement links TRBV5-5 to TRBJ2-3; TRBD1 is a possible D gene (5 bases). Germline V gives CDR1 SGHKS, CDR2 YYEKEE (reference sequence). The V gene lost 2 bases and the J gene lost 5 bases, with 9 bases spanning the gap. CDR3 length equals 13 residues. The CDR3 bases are TGTGCCAGCAGCTTTGCGACAGAAGATACGCAGTATTTT. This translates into CASSFATEDTQYF.

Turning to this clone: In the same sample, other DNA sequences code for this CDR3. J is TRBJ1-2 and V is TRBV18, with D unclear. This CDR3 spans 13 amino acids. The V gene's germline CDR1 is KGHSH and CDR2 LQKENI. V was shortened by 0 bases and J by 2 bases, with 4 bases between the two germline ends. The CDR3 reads CASSPPGNYGYTF. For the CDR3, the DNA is TGTGCCAGCTCACCACCAGGGAACTATGGCTACACCTTC.

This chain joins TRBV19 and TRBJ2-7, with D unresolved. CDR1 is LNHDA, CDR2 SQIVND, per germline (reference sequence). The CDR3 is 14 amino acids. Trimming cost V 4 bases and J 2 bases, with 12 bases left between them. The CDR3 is CASSKGNGPYEQYF. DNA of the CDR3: TGTGCCAGTAGTAAAGGAAACGGCCCCTACGAGCAGTACTTC.

CDR3 in DNA: TGTGCCAGCAGTGTTACGGACTTTTCTGGGGAGACCCAGTACTTC. Translation: CASSVTDFSGETQYF. The gene calls are TRBV6-1 and TRBJ2-5, with D possibly matching TRBD2 (5 bases). This CDR3 is 15 amino acids long. Germline V gene lookup returns CDR1 MNHNS and CDR2 SASEGT. V shed 4 bases and J shed 5 bases, with 17 bases lying between them.

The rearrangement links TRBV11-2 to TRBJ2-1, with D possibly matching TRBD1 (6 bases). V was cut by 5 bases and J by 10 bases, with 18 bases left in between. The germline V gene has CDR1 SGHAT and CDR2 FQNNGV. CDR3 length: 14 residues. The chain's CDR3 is CASSPSAPQGEQFF. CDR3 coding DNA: TGTGCCAGCAGCCCGAGTGCGCCACAGGGCGAGCAGTTCTTC.

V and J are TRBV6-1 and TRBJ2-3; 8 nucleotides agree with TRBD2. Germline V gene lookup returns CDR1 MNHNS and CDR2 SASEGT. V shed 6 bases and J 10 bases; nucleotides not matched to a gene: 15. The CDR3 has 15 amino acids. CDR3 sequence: CASSERALTSAAQYF. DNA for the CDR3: TGTGCCAGCAGCGAAAGGGCCCTGACTAGCGCGGCGCAGTATTTT.